This TCR beta chain is from a study of spatial heterogeneity in lung cancer. Study as a whole: The donor group consisted of 72 patients who had untreated, early-stage non-small cell lung cancer. When available, follow-up PBMC samples taken a median of roughly two years after resection were sequenced.

CDR3 length equals 17 residues. Trimming took 3 bases from V and 0 from J; bases not matched to a gene: 11. Per germline, CDR1 SGDLS and CDR2 YYNGEE. Study outcomes and limitations: Ubiquitous, expanded tumor-derived TCRs were more frequently observed in blood at resection than at follow-up.

The table lists this clonotype with many counts. Its antigen is unidentified. TCRdb re-called the 5' RACE reads through MiXCR, storing one row per CDR3 protein. The profile shows about 27,000 distinct CDR3 sequences, over 5% of them singletons. Indicated time point: blood at routine non-recurrence follow-up after resection. Whole RNA, isolated from tumor, nontumor lung or frozen PBMC, was sequenced without prior sorting. Sequences were derived from PBMCs, sampled at follow-up. The chain combines TRBV9 with TRBJ1-1; TRBD1 agrees at 7 bases. The receptor comes from a female donor with early-stage non-small cell lung cancer. The CDR3 region is CASSEGRGPPLNTEAFF. CDR3 sequence (DNA): TGTGCCAGCAGCGAAGGGAGGGGGCCCCCCCTGAACACTGAAGCTTTCTTT. Using reference TRBV9 and TRBJ1-1 for the parts outside the CDR3, the full variable domain is DSGVTQTPKHLITATGQRVTLRCSPRSGDLSVYWYQQSLDQGLQFLIQYYNGEERAKGNILERFSAQQFPDLHSELNLSSLELGDSALYFCASSEGRGPPLNTEAFFGQGTRLTVV.